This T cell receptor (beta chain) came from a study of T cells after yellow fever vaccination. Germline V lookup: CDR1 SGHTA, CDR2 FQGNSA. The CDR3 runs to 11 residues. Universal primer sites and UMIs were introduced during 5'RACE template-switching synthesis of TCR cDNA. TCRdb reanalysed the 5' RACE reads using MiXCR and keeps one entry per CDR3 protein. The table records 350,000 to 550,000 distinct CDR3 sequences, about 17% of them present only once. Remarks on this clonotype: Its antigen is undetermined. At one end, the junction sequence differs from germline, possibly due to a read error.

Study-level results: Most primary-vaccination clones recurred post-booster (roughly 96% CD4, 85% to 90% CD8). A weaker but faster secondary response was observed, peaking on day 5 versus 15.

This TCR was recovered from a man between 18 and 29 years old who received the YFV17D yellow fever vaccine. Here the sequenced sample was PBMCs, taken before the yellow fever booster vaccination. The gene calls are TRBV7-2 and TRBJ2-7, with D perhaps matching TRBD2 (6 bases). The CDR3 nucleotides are TGTGCCAGCAGCCTAGGGAGGCGCGTGGAGTTC. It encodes CASSLGRRVEF. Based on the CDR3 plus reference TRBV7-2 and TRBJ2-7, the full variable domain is GAGVSQSPSNKVTEKGKDVELRCDPISGHTALYWYRQSLGQGLEFLIYFQGNSAPDKSGLPSDRFSAERTGGSVSTLTIQRTQQEDSAVYLCASSLGRRVEFGPGTRLTVT.